This TCR beta chain originates from a study of Ad26.COV2.S vaccination and SARS-CoV-2 variants. Findings of the study overall: Analyses that measured TCR breadth and depth may have underestimated total T cell responses.

Treatment reported: 15 to 20 received Ad26.COV2.S at low or high dose, single or two shots; 5 received placebo; per-sample allocation not given. Each sample was drawn 63 days after the first injection (of vaccine or placebo). Comment on this clone: Its target is unknown.

This table comes from immunoSEQ multiplex PCR, and its TCRdb copy is limited to in-frame clones, with some not included. The repertoire holds about 390,000 clones, with 75% to 90% as singletons. V lost 5 bases and J lost 8; bases outside the gene matches: 6. Germline lookup yields CDR1 LNHDA and CDR2 SQIVND (reference sequence). The CDR3 runs 14 residues. This specimen consisted of peripheral blood, obtained in a trial of Ad26.COV2.S vaccine versus placebo. This receptor was taken from a person aged 18 to 65 who received the Ad26.COV2.S COVID-19 vaccine or a placebo. The J gene is TRBJ1-4, the V gene TRBV19; 9 bases match TRBD1. The CDR3 is CASSPGQGREKLFF. For the CDR3, the DNA is TGTGCCAGTAGTCCGGGACAGGGACGGGAAAAACTGTTTTTT. Full variable domain (remainder filled in from reference TRBV19 and TRBJ1-4): DGGITQSPKYLFRKEGQNVTLSCEQNLNHDAMYWYRQDPGQGLRLIYYSQIVNDFQKGDIAEGYSVSREKKESFPLTVTSAQKNPTAFYLCASSPGQGREKLFFGSGTQLSVL.